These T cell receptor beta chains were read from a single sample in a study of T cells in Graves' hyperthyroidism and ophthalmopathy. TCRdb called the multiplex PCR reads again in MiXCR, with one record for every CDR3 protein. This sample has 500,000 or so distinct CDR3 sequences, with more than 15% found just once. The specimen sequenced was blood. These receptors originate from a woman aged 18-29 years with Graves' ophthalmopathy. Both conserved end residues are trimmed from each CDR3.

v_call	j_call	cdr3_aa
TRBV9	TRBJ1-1	ASSRQGAHTEAF
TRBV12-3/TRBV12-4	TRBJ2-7	ASSQGDRPYEQY
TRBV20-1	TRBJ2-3	SARSSGAAIDTQY
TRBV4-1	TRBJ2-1	ASSQSVAPGEQF
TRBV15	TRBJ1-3	ATSARTGGNTIY
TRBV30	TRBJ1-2	AWDSSGGYT
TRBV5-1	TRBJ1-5	ASSLTSGSNQPQH
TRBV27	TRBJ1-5	ASSFYGGENSNQPQH
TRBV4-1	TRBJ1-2	ASSQPGTRNYGYT
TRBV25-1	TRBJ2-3	ASSEWRGDQGITDTQY
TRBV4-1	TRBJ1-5	ASSQSGTNHQPQH
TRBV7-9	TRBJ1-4	ASQPSIDGGQKLF
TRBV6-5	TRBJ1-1	ASSYEPLRDLGGEAF
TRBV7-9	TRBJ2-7	ASSNPGDPYEQY
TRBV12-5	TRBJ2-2	ASGLVPPGELF
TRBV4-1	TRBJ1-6	ASSQDRGRSSYNSPLH
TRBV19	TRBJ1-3	ASSTSGANTIY
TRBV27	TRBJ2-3	ASRLAGGPGTQY
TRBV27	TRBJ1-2	ASSFLPGTDPYGYT
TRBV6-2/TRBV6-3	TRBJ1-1	ASRAGSTEAF
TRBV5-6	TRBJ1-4	ASSRDRLDEKLF
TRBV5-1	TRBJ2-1	ASRGLAGGNDEQF
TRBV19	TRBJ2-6	ASSTGQDSGANVLT
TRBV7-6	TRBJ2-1	ASSLGTSGGVRGEQF
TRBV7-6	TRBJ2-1	ASSLVPGDYNEQF
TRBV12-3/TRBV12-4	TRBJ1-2	ASSLHPRDNYGYT
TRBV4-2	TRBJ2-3	ASSQDHGDTDTQY